Below are 17 T cell receptor beta chains sequenced from a single sample in a study of T cell responses to AZD1222 COVID-19 vaccine. The protocol was immunoSEQ multiplex PCR, while the TCRdb copy is restricted to in-frame clones and leaves out a portion. The sample lists fewer than 120,000 clones; approximately 90% were seen once. The input for sequencing was peripheral blood, taken on day 0 of AZD1222 vaccination. The receptors here all came from an adult in good health.

The chain couples TRBV24-1 to TRBJ2-1; TRBD2 agrees at 8 bases. The J segment lost 3 bases and the V segment lost 1 base, leaving 4 bases of the junction unmatched. The CDR3 totals 16 residues. Germline V gene data show CDR1 as KGHDR and CDR2 as SFDVKD. CDR3 amino acids: CATSDFGRGVYNEQFF. The CDR3, as DNA: TGTGCCACCAGTGATTTTGGGCGGGGGGTCTACAATGAGCAGTTCTTC.

V gene TRBV7-5 combines with J gene TRBJ2-7; the D call TRBD1 from the table was never checked on the DNA. TRBV7-5 is described as a pseudogene. This CDR3 spans 16 amino acids. Here the CDR3 reads CARSPPGTDFYYEQYF. As DNA, the CDR3 is TGTGCCAGAAGCCCACCGGGGACAGATTTCTACTACGAGCAGTACTTC.

J is TRBJ1-4 and V is TRBV7-8, with D unclear. This CDR3 has 15 residues. The V and J ends lost 5 bases and 2 bases respectively, with 12 bases between them. Germline CDR1 reads SGHVS; CDR2 reads FQNEAQ. The CDR3 spells CASSGHSATNEKLFF. The CDR3 coding sequence is TGTGCCAGCAGCGGGCACTCAGCGACTAATGAAAAACTGTTTTTT.

The V and J genes are TRBV18 and TRBJ2-1; weak D call: TRBD1 (6 bases). Germline CDR1 and CDR2: KGHSH and LQKENI. The V and J ends lost 2 bases and 2 bases respectively, with 13 bases between them. The CDR3 has 16 residues. CDR3 residues: CASSPWGLSAYNEQFF. The CDR3 bases are TGTGCCAGCTCACCATGGGGGCTCAGCGCCTACAATGAGCAGTTCTTC.

The chain couples TRBV6-4 to TRBJ2-1, with D maybe TRBD2 (7 bases). Trimming took off 5 bases at V and 0 bases at J, with 14 bases between the two ends. CDR1 MRHNA and CDR2 SNTAGT come from the germline V gene. The CDR3 has 16 residues. CDR3 nucleotide sequence: TGTGCCAGCAGTAAGAACAGGGAGGGCTCCTACAATGAGCAGTTCTTC. The encoded protein is CASSKNREGSYNEQFF.

This rearrangement joins TRBV7-2 to TRBJ1-1; a weak D match, TRBD1 (5 bases). V lost 4 bases and J lost 0, with 21 bases in between. Germline-derived CDR1 and CDR2 are SGHTA and FQGNSA. There are 18 residues in the CDR3. The CDR3 is CASSWAGRGRSVNTEAFF. The DNA for the CDR3 is TGTGCCAGCAGCTGGGCGGGGAGGGGTAGGTCTGTGAACACTGAAGCTTTCTTT.

V usage is TRBV5-5 and J usage is TRBJ1-2, with no clear D. V lost 6 bases and J lost 7, with 22 bases in between. The CDR3 contains 15 residues. Germline CDR1 SGHKS, CDR2 YYEKEE (reference sequence). The CDR3 region is CASTSFGQSLSGYTF. CDR3 sequence (DNA): TGTGCCAGCACCTCCTTCGGGCAAAGTCTCTCTGGCTACACCTTC.

The chain couples TRBV7-9 to TRBJ2-4; no clear D. Trimming stripped 2 bases from V and 11 bases from J, with 7 bases between. CDR1 SEHNR and CDR2 FQNEAQ come from the germline V gene (reference sequence). The CDR3 contains 11 residues. As DNA, the CDR3 is TGTGCCAGCAGCTTAACCGGTCTTCAGTACTTC. It codes for CASSLTGLQYF.

V usage is TRBV11-1 and J usage is TRBJ2-7, with D hard to call. Germline CDR1 and CDR2: SGHAT and FQDESV (reference sequence). The V end lost 2 bases, the J end lost 0 bases, and 11 bases lay between the germline ends. The CDR3 sequence is 15 residues long. The CDR3 coding sequence is TGTGCCAGCAGCTTATCTTCCGGAAGCTCCTACGAGCAGTACTTC. It codes for CASSLSSGSSYEQYF.

The chain joins TRBV28 to TRBJ2-7, with D hard to call. Trimming removed 5 bases at V and 1 base at J, with 15 bases between. Per the germline V gene, CDR1 is MDHEN and CDR2 is SYDVKM. This CDR3 is built from 15 residues. DNA of the CDR3: TGTGCCAGCAGTCCACGTGGCCTACTATCCTACGAGCAGTACTTC. Encoded protein: CASSPRGLLSYEQYF.

The chain employs TRBV19 and TRBJ1-2; D perhaps matches TRBD1 (5 bases). V dropped 7 bases and J dropped 4 bases, with 13 bases sitting between them. Per germline, CDR1 LNHDA and CDR2 SQIVND (reference sequence). CDR3 length equals 13 residues. CDR3 region: CASTMGGFYGYTF. The CDR3 nucleotides read TGTGCCAGTACCATGGGGGGTTTCTATGGCTACACCTTC.

This rearrangement joins TRBV11-2 to TRBJ1-1; D unclear. CDR1 SGHAT and CDR2 FQNNGV come from the germline V gene. V lost 5 bases and J 0 bases, leaving 7 bases between the germline ends. The CDR3 is made up of 13 amino acids. Written as DNA, the CDR3 is TGTGCCAGCAGCCCGGAGATGAACACTGAAGCTTTCTTT. Protein: CASSPEMNTEAFF.

The V and J genes are TRBV19 and TRBJ1-2; D may be TRBD1 (5 bases). The germline V gene has CDR1 LNHDA and CDR2 SQIVND (reference sequence). The CDR3 runs to 15 residues. The V gene lost 5 bases and the J gene lost 2 bases, with 15 bases spanning the gap. Here the CDR3 DNA reads TGTGCCAGTAGTCGTCCGCGACAGCTGAACTATGGCTACACCTTC. Translation: CASSRPRQLNYGYTF.

V is TRBV18 and J is TRBJ2-5; 10 bases map to TRBD2. The length of the CDR3 is 15 residues. V was pared by 5 bases and J by 1 base, with 4 bases of the junction left unmatched. CDR1 and CDR2 (germline): KGHSH, LQKENI. The CDR3 loop reads CASSGQRGGQETQYF. The CDR3 DNA reads TGTGCCAGCTCAGGCCAGCGGGGGGGCCAAGAGACCCAGTACTTC.

The chain employs TRBV19 and TRBJ2-6, with D perhaps TRBD2 (6 bases). V lost 4 bases to trimming and J lost 3 bases, with 13 bases between them. The CDR3 loop spans 16 amino acids. Germline-derived CDR1 and CDR2 are LNHDA and SQIVND (reference sequence). The CDR3 DNA reads as TGTGCCAGTAGTACGGGGAGGAGGGGTGGGGCCAACGTCCTGACTTTC. Protein: CASSTGRRGGANVLTF. The variable domain in full, completed from reference TRBV19 and TRBJ2-6, reads DGGITQSPKYLFRKEGQNVTLSCEQNLNHDAMYWYRQDPGQGLRLIYYSQIVNDFQKGDIAEGYSVSREKKESFPLTVTSAQKNPTAFYLCASSTGRRGGANVLTFGAGSRLTVL.

V and J are TRBV19 and TRBJ2-1; TRBD2 matches at 8 bases. V lost 6 bases and J lost 0; bases outside the gene matches: 7. The CDR3 sequence is 16 residues long. In germline, CDR1 is LNHDA, CDR2 SQIVND (reference sequence). CDR3 nucleotides: TGTGCCAGTAGCCGCGGGGGGATAAGCTCCTACAATGAGCAGTTCTTC. Translated: CASSRGGISSYNEQFF.

CDR3 loop: CASIRGSPGATNEKLFF. Written as DNA, the CDR3 is TGTGCCAGCATTCGGGGTTCGCCGGGTGCAACTAATGAAAAACTGTTTTTT. This sequence joins TRBV18 and TRBJ1-4; D is undetermined. Germline values: CDR1 KGHSH, CDR2 LQKENI. V lost 8 bases and J lost 0, with 19 bases in between. The CDR3 consists of 17 residues.